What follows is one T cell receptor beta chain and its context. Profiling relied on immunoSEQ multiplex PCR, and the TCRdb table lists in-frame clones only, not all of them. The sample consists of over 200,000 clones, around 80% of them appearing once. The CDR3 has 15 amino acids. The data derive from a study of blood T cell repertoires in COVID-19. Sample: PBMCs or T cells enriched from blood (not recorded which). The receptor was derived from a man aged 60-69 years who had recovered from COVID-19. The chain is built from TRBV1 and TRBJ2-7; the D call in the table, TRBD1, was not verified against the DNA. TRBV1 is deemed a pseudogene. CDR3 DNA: TGCACCAGCAGCCAATTACTGGGGGCCCAGGGGGAGCAGTACTTC. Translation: CTSSQLLGAQGEQYF.